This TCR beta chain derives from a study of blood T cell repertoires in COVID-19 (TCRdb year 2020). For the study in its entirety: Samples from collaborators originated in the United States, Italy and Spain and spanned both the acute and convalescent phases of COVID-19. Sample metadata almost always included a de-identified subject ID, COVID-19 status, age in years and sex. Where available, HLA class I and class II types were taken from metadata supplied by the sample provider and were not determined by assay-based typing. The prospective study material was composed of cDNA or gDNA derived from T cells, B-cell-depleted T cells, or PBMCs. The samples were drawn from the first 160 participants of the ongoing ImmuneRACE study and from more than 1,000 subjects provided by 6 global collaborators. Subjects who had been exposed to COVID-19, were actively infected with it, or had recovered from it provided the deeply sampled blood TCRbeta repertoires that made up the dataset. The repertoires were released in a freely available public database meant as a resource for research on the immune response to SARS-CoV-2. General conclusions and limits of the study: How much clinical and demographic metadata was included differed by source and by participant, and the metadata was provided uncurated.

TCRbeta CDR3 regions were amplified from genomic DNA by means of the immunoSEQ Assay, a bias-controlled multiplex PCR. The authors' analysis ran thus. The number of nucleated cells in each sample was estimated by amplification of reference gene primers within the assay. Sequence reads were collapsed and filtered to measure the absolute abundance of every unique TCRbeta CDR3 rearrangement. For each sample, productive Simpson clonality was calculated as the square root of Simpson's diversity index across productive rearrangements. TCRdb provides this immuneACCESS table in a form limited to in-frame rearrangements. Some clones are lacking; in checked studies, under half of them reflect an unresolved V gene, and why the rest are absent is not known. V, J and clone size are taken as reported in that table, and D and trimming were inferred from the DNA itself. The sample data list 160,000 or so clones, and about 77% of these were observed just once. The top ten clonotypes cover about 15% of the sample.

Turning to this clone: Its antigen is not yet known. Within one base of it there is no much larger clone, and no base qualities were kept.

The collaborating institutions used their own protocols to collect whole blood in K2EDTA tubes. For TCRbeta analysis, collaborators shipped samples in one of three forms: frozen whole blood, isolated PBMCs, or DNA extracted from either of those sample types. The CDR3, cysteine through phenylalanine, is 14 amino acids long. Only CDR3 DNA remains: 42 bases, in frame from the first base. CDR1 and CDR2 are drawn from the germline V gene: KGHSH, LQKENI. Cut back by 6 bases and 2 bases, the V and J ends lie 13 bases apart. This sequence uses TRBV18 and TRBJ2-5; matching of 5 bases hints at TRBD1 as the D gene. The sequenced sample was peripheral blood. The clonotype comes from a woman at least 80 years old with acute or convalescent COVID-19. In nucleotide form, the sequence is TGTGCCAGCTCGTCCACAGGTTCTCAAGAGACCCAGTACTTC. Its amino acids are CASSSTGSQETQYF.